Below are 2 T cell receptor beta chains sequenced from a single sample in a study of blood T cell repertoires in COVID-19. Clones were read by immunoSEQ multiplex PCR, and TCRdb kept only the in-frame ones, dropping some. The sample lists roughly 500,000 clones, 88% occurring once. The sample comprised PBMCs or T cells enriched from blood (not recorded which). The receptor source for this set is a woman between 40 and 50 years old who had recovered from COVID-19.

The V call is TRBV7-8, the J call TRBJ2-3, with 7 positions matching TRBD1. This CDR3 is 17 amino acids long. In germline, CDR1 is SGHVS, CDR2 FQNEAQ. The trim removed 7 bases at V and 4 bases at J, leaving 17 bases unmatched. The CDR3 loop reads CASTLTTRTQGSDTQYF. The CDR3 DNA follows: TGTGCCAGCACTCTCACCACTCGGACACAGGGGTCAGATACGCAGTATTTT.

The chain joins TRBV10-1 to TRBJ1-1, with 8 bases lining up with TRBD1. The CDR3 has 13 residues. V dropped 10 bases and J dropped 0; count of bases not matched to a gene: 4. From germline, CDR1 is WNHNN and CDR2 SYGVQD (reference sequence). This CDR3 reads CATTDRVNTEAFF. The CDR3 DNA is TGCGCCACCACGGACAGGGTGAACACTGAAGCTTTCTTT.